Below, 31 T cell receptor beta chains from the same sample are listed, as sequenced in a study of cytomegalovirus exposure and HLA in healthy donors. TCRdb's copy holds only in-frame clones and misses some; the assay was immunoSEQ multiplex PCR. The repertoire holds fewer than 80,000 clones, with nearly 96% as singletons. The sequenced sample consisted of PBMCs. Receptors were obtained from a woman aged 18 to 35 in good health and CMV-seropositive.

This clone was observed a single time. The chain uses TRBV29-1 and TRBJ2-7; tentatively, D is TRBD1 (6 bases). The CDR3 extends over 13 amino acids. Per germline, CDR1 SQVTM and CDR2 ANQGSEA. V lost 7 bases, J lost 3 bases, and 16 bases lay in between. CDR3 residues: CSAAGTNNYEQYF. As DNA, the CDR3 is TGCAGCGCAGCCGGGACAAACAACTACGAGCAGTACTTC.

This chain links TRBV28 with TRBJ2-7, with D unclear. V lost 3 bases to trimming and J lost 0 bases, with 12 bases between them. The length of the CDR3 is 15 residues. Germline V gene data show CDR1 as MDHEN and CDR2 as SYDVKM. CDR3 loop: CASSFTSTSSYEQYF. CDR3 DNA sequence: TGTGCCAGCAGTTTCACTTCTACGAGCTCCTACGAGCAGTACTTC.

This chain links TRBV18 with TRBJ2-5, with 10 nucleotides matching TRBD2. The germline CDR1 and CDR2 sequences are KGHSH and LQKENI. This CDR3 is 14 amino acids long. Trimming took 5 bases from V and 5 from J; bases not matched to a gene: 5. Written as DNA, the CDR3 is TGTGCCAGCTCATCGGGACTAGCGCCGGAGACCCAGTACTTC. Encoded protein: CASSSGLAPETQYF.

This chain joins TRBV5-4 and TRBJ2-1, with TRBD2 matching 7 bases. Germline V gene data show CDR1 as SGHNT and CDR2 as YYREEE (reference sequence). Unmatched junction bases numbered 10, after V lost 7 bases and J lost 0 bases. CDR3 length equals 16 residues. This CDR3 reads CASASSGLSSYNEQFF. DNA for the CDR3: TGTGCCAGCGCCTCTAGCGGACTTAGCTCCTACAATGAGCAGTTCTTC.

The genes are TRBV19 and TRBJ2-1, with D perhaps TRBD1 (8 bases). Trimming pared 5 bases from V and 4 bases from J, leaving 15 bases between. This CDR3 has 15 amino acids. Germline V gene data show CDR1 as LNHDA and CDR2 as SQIVND (reference sequence). The CDR3 DNA follows: TGTGCCAGTAGTGTCACACAGGGGGGGTACAATGAGCAGTTCTTC. This translates into CASSVTQGGYNEQFF.

V usage is TRBV28 and J usage is TRBJ1-4; TRBD1 agrees at 8 bases. Germline V gene data show CDR1 as MDHEN and CDR2 as SYDVKM. The CDR3 is 15 residues long. V shed 8 bases and J 4 bases; nucleotides not matched to a gene: 9. DNA for the CDR3: TGTGCCAGCCGACAGGGGCCCCAAAATAATGAAAAACTGTTTTTT. Translating it yields CASRQGPQNNEKLFF.

This chain links TRBV4-1 with TRBJ2-7, with a tentative D call TRBD2 (6 bases). Trimming left V 2 bases short and J 0 bases short, with 14 bases between. Germline CDR1 is MGHRA and CDR2 is YSYEKL. The CDR3 contains 16 residues. This CDR3 reads CASSQYIGTRSYEQYF. DNA for the CDR3: TGCGCCAGCAGCCAATACATCGGGACTCGCTCCTACGAGCAGTACTTC.

CDR3 sequence reads: CASSLGTSWVGQYF. DNA for the CDR3: TGTGCCAGCAGCCTTGGGACTAGCTGGGTCGGGCAGTACTTC. V usage is TRBV7-2 and J usage is TRBJ2-7, with 9 bases aligning to TRBD2. The CDR3 consists of 14 residues. The germline V gene encodes CDR1 SGHTA and CDR2 FQGNSA. The junction had 11 bases not matched to a gene; V was cut back by 5 bases and J by 9 bases.

This chain links TRBV6-5 with TRBJ2-4, with 8 positions matching TRBD1. The CDR3 length is 15 residues. V lost 5 bases to trimming and J lost 4 bases; unmatched junction nucleotides: 7. From germline, CDR1 is MNHEY and CDR2 SVGAGI. This CDR3 is CASSPLTGEKNIQYF. CDR3 in DNA: TGTGCCAGCAGTCCGTTGACAGGGGAGAAAAACATTCAGTACTTC.

The chain employs TRBV7-9 and TRBJ2-5; tentatively, D is TRBD1 (6 bases). From germline, CDR1 is SEHNR and CDR2 FQNEAQ (reference sequence). This CDR3 is 14 amino acids long. V gave up 5 bases and J gave up 5 bases, with 15 bases separating them. The CDR3 region is CASSPYEGVETQYF. The CDR3 DNA sequence: TGTGCCAGCAGCCCTTATGAGGGGGTGGAGACCCAGTACTTC.

V usage is TRBV4-2 and J usage is TRBJ1-5, with a tentative D call TRBD1 (5 bases). The ends were cut back, 1 base at V and 3 bases at J, with 7 bases in the middle. The CDR3 extends over 14 amino acids. Germline V CDR1 and CDR2: LGHNA, YNFKEQ. In DNA, the CDR3 is TGTGCCAGCAGCCAAGGACAGTACAATCAGCCCCAGCATTTT. Translation gives CASSQGQYNQPQHF.

The chain uses TRBV28 and TRBJ2-5, with 10 bases lining up with TRBD1. This CDR3 is 16 amino acids long. The trim removed 4 bases at V and 1 base at J, leaving 6 bases unmatched. The germline gives CDR1 MDHEN, CDR2 SYDVKM. CDR3 amino acids: CASSSGQGIRQETQYF. The CDR3 nucleotides read TGTGCCAGCAGTTCGGGACAGGGGATTCGCCAAGAGACCCAGTACTTC.

The gene calls are TRBV7-3 and TRBJ2-2; TRBD2 might be the D (6 bases). Germline V gene sequence: CDR1 SGHTA, CDR2 FQGTGA. The CDR3 length is 17 residues. Trimming removed 5 bases from V and 4 bases from J, with 20 bases in between. In nucleotides, the CDR3 is TGTGCCAGCAGCCCTGGGGGTTGGCGGGATTTCACCGGGGAGCTGTTTTTT. The encoded protein is CASSPGGWRDFTGELFF. The full variable domain, its missing parts supplied by reference TRBV7-3 and TRBJ2-2, is GAGVSQTPSNKVTEKGKYVELRCDPISGHTALYWYRQSLGQGPEFLIYFQGTGAADDSGLPNDRFFAVRPEGSVSTLKIQRTERGDSAVYLCASSPGGWRDFTGELFFGEGSRLTVL.

CDR3 coding DNA: TGTGCCAGCAGCTTAGGGGGAGGGAGGAGTCAGCCCCAGCATTTT. It yields the protein CASSLGGGRSQPQHF. The rearrangement uses TRBV7-2 and TRBJ1-5; no clear D. The V gene's germline CDR1 is SGHTA and CDR2 FQGNSA. The CDR3 totals 15 residues. Trimming took 1 base from V and 6 from J, leaving 13 bases between them.

The J gene is TRBJ2-1, the V gene TRBV4-3; tentatively, D is TRBD2 (6 bases). Trimming took 0 bases from V and 0 from J, leaving 12 bases between them. The CDR3 has 17 residues. In germline, CDR1 is LGHNA, CDR2 YSLEER. This CDR3 reads CASSQDPPGSSYNEQFF. As DNA, the CDR3 is TGCGCCAGCAGCCAAGACCCCCCCGGGAGCTCCTACAATGAGCAGTTCTTC.

The chain links TRBV28 to TRBJ1-5; 9 nucleotides align to TRBD1. Trimming took 7 bases from V and 5 from J; bases not matched to a gene: 6. CDR3 length: 14 residues. Germline V gives CDR1 MDHEN, CDR2 SYDVKM. The CDR3 nucleotides are TGTGCCAGCACCGGACAGGGGCCCGATCAGCCCCAGCATTTT. Amino acids: CASTGQGPDQPQHF.

V and J are TRBV28 and TRBJ2-1, with TRBD2 matching over 7 bases. CDR1 and CDR2 from the germline V gene are MDHEN and SYDVKM. This CDR3 comprises 15 residues. V lost 6 bases, J lost 0 bases, and 5 bases stayed unmatched. The CDR3 is CASSPSGSSYNEQFF. The CDR3, as DNA: TGTGCCAGCAGCCCTAGCGGTAGCTCCTACAATGAGCAGTTCTTC.

The rearrangement uses TRBV6-1 and TRBJ2-3, with 14 bases that match TRBD2. V lost 4 bases to trimming and J lost 5 bases; unmatched junction nucleotides: 8. The CDR3 runs 17 residues. Germline loops: CDR1 MNHNS, CDR2 SASEGT. This chain's CDR3 is CASSGQGLAGVEDTQYF. CDR3 DNA: TGTGCCAGCAGTGGCCAGGGACTAGCGGGAGTGGAAGATACGCAGTATTTT.

The J gene is TRBJ1-5, the V gene TRBV27; D is ambiguous. Trimming took 3 bases from V and 0 from J, leaving 9 bases between them. Germline CDR1 is MNHEY and CDR2 is SMNVEV (reference sequence). There are 15 residues in the CDR3. The CDR3 loop is CASSFRSYSNQPQHF. CDR3 DNA: TGTGCCAGCAGTTTTAGGAGTTATAGCAATCAGCCCCAGCATTTT.

The CDR3 DNA reads as TGTGCCGGGGGACTAGCGGGGTCGAGTACGCAGTATTTT. Amino acids: CAGGLAGSSTQYF. This chain connects TRBV2 to TRBJ2-3; TRBD2 aligns across 13 bases. Germline loops: CDR1 SNHLY, CDR2 FYNNEI. Unmatched junction bases numbered 7, after V lost 11 bases and J lost 8 bases. The CDR3 is made up of 13 amino acids.

The chain couples TRBV4-1 to TRBJ2-2; D is perhaps TRBD1 (5 bases). CDR1 and CDR2 from the germline V gene are MGHRA and YSYEKL. V lost 1 base and J lost 0, with 12 bases in between. This CDR3 is 17 amino acids long. DNA of the CDR3: TGCGCCAGCAGCCAAGCTCTACAGGATGCGAACACCGGGGAGCTGTTTTTT. Translated, it gives CASSQALQDANTGELFF.

V gene TRBV5-1 combines with J gene TRBJ2-5; 7 bases line up with TRBD2. V lost 7 bases, J lost 1 base, and 7 bases stayed unmatched. CDR1 SGHRS and CDR2 YFSETQ come from the germline V gene. The CDR3 has 14 residues. The CDR3 region is CASASGGSQETQYF. CDR3 nucleotide sequence: TGCGCCAGCGCTAGCGGTGGGAGCCAAGAGACCCAGTACTTC. Full variable domain (rest looked up from reference TRBV5-1 and TRBJ2-5): KAGVTQTPRYLIKTRGQQVTLSCSPISGHRSVSWYQQTPGQGLQFLFEYFSETQRNKGNFPGRFSGRQFSNSRSEMNVSTLELGDSALYLCASASGGSQETQYFGPGTRLLVL.

This sequence joins TRBV4-2 and TRBJ2-1; D call uncertain. Trimming left V 0 bases short and J 2 bases short, with 14 bases between. Germline CDR1 LGHNA, CDR2 YNFKEQ. This CDR3 spans 17 amino acids. CDR3 DNA: TGTGCCAGCAGCCAAGACGGTTCCGGAGCCCCCTACAATGAGCAGTTCTTC. It is translated as CASSQDGSGAPYNEQFF.

This chain links TRBV28 with TRBJ1-5; D is ambiguous. Germline CDR1 reads MDHEN; CDR2 reads SYDVKM. The CDR3 totals 17 residues. V was cut by 6 bases and J by 0 bases, with 18 bases left in between. The CDR3 reads CASSSPPGVYSNQPQHF. CDR3 nucleotides: TGTGCCAGCAGCAGTCCCCCCGGGGTTTATAGCAATCAGCCCCAGCATTTT. The full variable domain, its missing parts supplied by reference TRBV28 and TRBJ1-5, is DVKVTQSSRYLVKRTGEKVFLECVQDMDHENMFWYRQDPGLGLRLIYFSYDVKMKEKGDIPEGYSVSREKKERFSLILESASTNQTSMYLCASSSPPGVYSNQPQHFGDGTRLSIL.

This clone occurred a few times. The gene calls are TRBV9 and TRBJ2-3; TRBD2 is a possible D gene (6 bases). CDR1 and CDR2 (germline): SGDLS, YYNGEE. Trimming took off 0 bases at V and 2 bases at J, with 16 bases between the two ends. CDR3 length: 17 residues. The CDR3, as DNA: TGTGCCAGCAGCGTAGCGGAGGGACTCCGTCTCACAGATACGCAGTATTTT. Amino acids: CASSVAEGLRLTDTQYF. The full variable domain, completed using reference TRBV9 and TRBJ2-3, is DSGVTQTPKHLITATGQRVTLRCSPRSGDLSVYWYQQSLDQGLQFLIQYYNGEERAKGNILERFSAQQFPDLHSELNLSSLELGDSALYFCASSVAEGLRLTDTQYFGPGTRLTVL.

Only one count was recorded for this clone. The chain joins TRBV5-6 to TRBJ2-3; no reliable D call. V was shortened by 4 bases and J by 1 base, with 4 bases between the two germline ends. The CDR3 extends over 12 amino acids. Germline V gene data show CDR1 as SGHDT and CDR2 as YYEEEE. DNA for the CDR3: TGTGCCAGCAGCCTCCGCACAGATACGCAGTATTTT. Translating it yields CASSLRTDTQYF. Full variable domain (missing parts from reference TRBV5-6 and TRBJ2-3): DAGVTQSPTHLIKTRGQQVTLRCSPKSGHDTVSWYQQALGQGPQFIFQYYEEEERQRGNFPDRFSGHQFPNYSSELNVNALLLGDSALYLCASSLRTDTQYFGPGTRLTVL.

This chain uses TRBV30 with TRBJ1-3; D gene ambiguous. Per germline, CDR1 GTSNPN and CDR2 SVGIG (reference sequence). V lost 1 base, J lost 0 bases, and 7 bases lay in between. This CDR3 has 14 amino acids. The chain's CDR3 is CAWSDRSSGNTIYF. In DNA, the CDR3 is TGTGCCTGGAGTGATAGGAGCTCTGGAAACACCATATATTTT.

The chain is built from TRBV5-4 and TRBJ2-1; TRBD2 aligns across 11 bases. Per germline, CDR1 SGHNT and CDR2 YYREEE (reference sequence). The J segment lost 0 bases and the V segment lost 4 bases, leaving 3 bases of the junction unmatched. This CDR3 has 16 residues. The CDR3: CASSRGLADSYNEQFF. DNA of the CDR3: TGTGCCAGCAGCCGGGGACTAGCGGACTCCTACAATGAGCAGTTCTTC.

The chain joins TRBV14 to TRBJ2-7, with D possibly being TRBD2 (5 bases). V was pared by 0 bases and J by 3 bases, with 12 bases between. The CDR3 has 15 amino acids. CDR1 and CDR2 from the germline V gene are SGHDN and FVKESK. The CDR3 nucleotides are TGTGCCAGCAGCCAAGATTCGTACGAGGGCTACGAGCAGTACTTC. This sequence encodes CASSQDSYEGYEQYF.

This rearrangement joins TRBV25-1 to TRBJ2-5; the match to TRBD1 covers 7 bases. Per the germline V gene, CDR1 is MGHDK and CDR2 is SYGVNS. The CDR3 is made up of 13 amino acids. V lost 4 bases, J lost 3 bases, and 2 bases stayed unmatched. The CDR3 is CASSGDREETQYF. The CDR3 nucleotides are TGTGCCAGCAGTGGAGACAGGGAAGAGACCCAGTACTTC. The variable domain in full, with the rest retrieved from reference TRBV25-1 and TRBJ2-5, is EADIYQTPRYLVIGTGKKITLECSQTMGHDKMYWYQQDPGMELHLIHYSYGVNSTEKGDLSSESTVSRIRTEHFPLTLESARPSHTSQYLCASSGDREETQYFGPGTRLLVL.

The chain employs TRBV29-1 and TRBJ2-7, with D uncertain. V gave up 4 bases and J gave up 0 bases, with 7 bases separating them. Germline lookup yields CDR1 SQVTM and CDR2 ANQGSEA. This CDR3 has 12 residues. CDR3 loop: CSVGSSSYEQYF. CDR3 bases: TGCAGCGTTGGATCGAGCTCCTACGAGCAGTACTTC.